The entry below gives a single T cell receptor beta chain sequence along with its context. Treatment in this sample: some 20 received Ad26.COV2.S at low or high dose, single or two shots; about 5 received placebo; per-sample allocation not given. Sampling occurred on day 63 after the first vaccine or placebo injection. The administered vaccine (an Ad26 vector) expressed Wuhan-strain SARS-CoV-2 spike. Germline V gene lookup returns CDR1 PRHDT and CDR2 FYEKMQ (reference sequence). The CDR3 loop spans 12 amino acids. Trimming shortened V by 4 bases and J by 4 bases, and 5 bases separated the two germline ends. The sample comes from a study of Ad26.COV2.S vaccination and SARS-CoV-2 variants. As for the study in general: Each vaccinee took Ad26.COV2.S intramuscularly, once or twice 56 days apart.

Repertoires were generated with immunoSEQ multiplex PCR, while TCRdb's copy carries only in-frame clones and drops some. Here the sample spans about 280,000 clones, 80% to 90% being singletons. The V call is TRBV13, the J call TRBJ2-1; D gene unclear. The input for sequencing was peripheral blood, taken in a trial of Ad26.COV2.S vaccine versus placebo. The TCR originated in a person between 18 and 65 years old who received the Ad26.COV2.S COVID-19 vaccine or a placebo. Written as DNA, the CDR3 is TGTGCCAGCAGCTCCACGTACAATGAGCAGTTCTTC. Protein: CASSSTYNEQFF.